The clone carrying this T cell receptor beta chain has just a few counts. The investigators amplified TCR beta CDR3 regions from RNA transcripts. The primer set for the first-round RT-PCR of the TCR CDR3 was HTBI. Using its own MiXCR run on the multiplex PCR reads, TCRdb lists one record per CDR3 protein. The sample lists 660,000 or so distinct CDR3 sequences; 45% were seen once. Patients were excluded for uncontrolled infection, other autoimmune disease, pregnancy or lactation. CDR3 size: 15 residues. Germline values: CDR1 DFQATT, CDR2 SNEGSKA (reference sequence). Trimming removed 0 bases from V and 5 bases from J; junction bases left unmatched: 4. This sample was included in a study of T cells in Graves' hyperthyroidism and ophthalmopathy.

V usage is TRBV20-1 and J usage is TRBJ2-7, with 13 bases lining up with TRBD2. What was sequenced was peripheral blood or thyroid tissue (not recorded which). The receptor's source is an adult man with Graves' disease, either hyperthyroidism or ophthalmopathy (not recorded which). Written as DNA, the CDR3 is TGCAGTGCTAGAGATCAGGGGACTAGCGGGGACGAGCAGTACTTC. This codes for CSARDQGTSGDEQYF.